This T cell receptor beta chain is drawn from a study of identical twins. Notes on the study in general: For cord blood, abundant beta clonotypes had fewer insertions, unlike memory repertoires, which showed none.

With respect to this clonotype: Its antigen remains unidentified.

V lost 4 bases and J lost 2; bases outside the gene matches: 11. This CDR3 contains 16 residues. Germline V CDR1 and CDR2: SGHDT, YYEEEE. One entry per CDR3 protein, called by TCRdb with MiXCR from the 5' RACE reads. Of 250,000 or so distinct CDR3 sequences in the sample, around 8.3% were seen once. This same sample was also part of a study on yellow fever vaccine responses in identical twins.

The specimen was CD8+ T cells sorted from blood. V and J are TRBV5-6 and TRBJ2-7; TRBD2 matches 8 bases. The source is a woman under 30 in good health. The CDR3 DNA follows: TGTGCCAGCAGCCGGGCCTTCGGGAGGGCGGCCTACGAGCAGTACTTC. Translated: CASSRAFGRAAYEQYF.